One and the same sample provided the 25 T cell receptor beta chains below, sequenced in a study of Graves' ophthalmopathy and Graves' hyperthyroidism (dated by TCRdb to the late 2010s). The sequencer listed for this sample is Illumina HiSeq 2000. For repertoire sequencing, TCR beta CDR3 regions were amplified from RNA transcripts. The first round was an RT-PCR using HTBI primers with the Qiagen OneStep RT-PCR kit, and this first round was followed by a second-round multiplex PCR, then size selection and purification. The raw public data were reprocessed by TCRdb itself: fastp quality trimming at Q25, MiXCR clonotype calling, in-frame beta chains only. Each entry is one CDR3 protein sequence, shown with its most common DNA and genes. The table for this sample lists a few hundred thousand distinct CDR3 sequences; approximately 15% of them were counted only once. The ten top clones hold roughly 7% of the sample.

What was sequenced was peripheral blood. The receptor source for this set is a woman aged 18-29 years with stable Graves' hyperthyroidism. Donor details come from another sample of the same person, matched by shared clones.

This clonotype came up many times. The V and J genes are TRBV19 and TRBJ1-1; D remains ambiguous. The CDR3 runs to 14 residues. Germline CDR1 and CDR2: LNHDA and SQIVND (reference sequence). The germline V and J ends were trimmed by 1 base and 0 bases, with 6 bases remaining between them. CDR3 DNA sequence: TGTGCCAGTAGTATAGGAAACATGAACACTGAAGCTTTCTTT. Protein sequence: CASSIGNMNTEAFF.

In its sample, this clonotype was seen many times. The chain is built from TRBV11-2 and TRBJ1-1; D remains ambiguous. V dropped 5 bases and J dropped 2 bases, with 9 bases sitting between them. The CDR3 consists of 13 residues. The germline CDR1 and CDR2 sequences are SGHAT and FQNNGV. This CDR3 reads CASSEGTNTEAFF. The CDR3 DNA is TGTGCCAGCAGCGAGGGTACAAACACTGAAGCTTTCTTT.

The table lists this clonotype with many counts. V is TRBV29-1 and J is TRBJ2-5, with D possibly matching TRBD2 (5 bases). The CDR3 extends over 11 amino acids. V shed 4 bases and J shed 3 bases, with 6 bases lying between them. Germline V lookup: CDR1 SQVTM, CDR2 ANQGSEA. Here the CDR3 DNA reads TGCAGCGTTGCGGGGAAAGAGACCCAGTACTTC. As protein: CSVAGKETQYF.

This clonotype has more than one count but fewer than ten. The chain couples TRBV2 to TRBJ2-7; D is possibly TRBD1 or TRBD2 (5 bases each). There are 14 residues in the CDR3. The V and J ends lost 6 bases and 5 bases respectively, with 17 bases between them. Germline CDR1 SNHLY, CDR2 FYNNEI. CDR3 in DNA: TGTGCCAGCAGCGACCGGGACCCCCCTAACGAGCAGTACTTC. It translates to CASSDRDPPNEQYF.

This clonotype was seen repeatedly, ten times or more. V is TRBV10-3 and J is TRBJ2-7, with D perhaps matching TRBD2 (5 bases). CDR1 is ENHRY, CDR2 SYGVKD, per germline. The CDR3 is 14 amino acids. V lost 10 bases, J lost 2 bases, and 18 bases lay in between. In DNA form, the CDR3 reads TGTGCCACTAAAAATCAGGTAGCGACCTACGAGCAGTACTTC. Its protein product is CATKNQVATYEQYF.

The chain uses TRBV11-1 and TRBJ1-5; possibly TRBD1 for D (6 bases). The germline V gene has CDR1 SGHAT and CDR2 FQDESV (reference sequence). The CDR3 is 20 amino acids. Trimming removed 0 bases from V and 0 bases from J, with 21 bases in between. In DNA, the CDR3 is TGTGCCAGCAGCTTAGCTGAATGGGGTGGCAGGGGATATAGCAATCAGCCCCAGCATTTT. It is translated as CASSLAEWGGRGYSNQPQHF.

This clonotype was counted at least ten times. This chain joins TRBV7-8 and TRBJ1-1, with a tentative D call TRBD1 (5 bases). The ends were cut back, 5 bases at V and 1 base at J, with 14 bases in the middle. This CDR3 is 15 amino acids long. The germline V gene encodes CDR1 SGHVS and CDR2 FQNEAQ. Written as DNA, the CDR3 is TGTGCCAGCAGCCCGCGGGACTTCTCGAACACTGAAGCTTTCTTT. Protein: CASSPRDFSNTEAFF.

This clonotype was observed at least ten times. V gene TRBV5-1 combines with J gene TRBJ1-1, with 8 bases that match TRBD1. The junction had 4 bases not matched to a gene; V was cut back by 4 bases and J by 8 bases. Per the germline V gene, CDR1 is SGHRS and CDR2 is YFSETQ. There are 12 residues in the CDR3. The CDR3 DNA reads TGCGCCAGCAGCGAGGGGACAGGCGAAGCTTTCTTT. It is translated as CASSEGTGEAFF.

This clonotype was observed many times. The genes are TRBV5-1 and TRBJ1-1; D is possibly TRBD1 (5 bases). There are 14 residues in the CDR3. The V end was cut by 5 bases, the J end by 2 bases, with 13 bases between. The germline gives CDR1 SGHRS, CDR2 YFSETQ. CDR3 sequence (DNA): TGCGCCAGCAGACTATGGGGGAAAAACACTGAAGCTTTCTTT. This sequence encodes CASRLWGKNTEAFF.

This clonotype was observed at least ten times. The genes are TRBV6-2 or TRBV6-3 and TRBJ1-5, with D unclear. CDR3 length: 15 amino acids. V was cut by 7 bases and J by 2 bases, with 15 bases left in between. In germline, CDR1 is MNHEY, CDR2 SVGEGT. The CDR3 DNA reads as TGTGCCAGCACTCCTAGCGGAAAGGGCAATCAGCCCCAGCATTTT. Amino acids: CASTPSGKGNQPQHF.

Of note for this clonotype: Sequence at one end of the junction differs from germline and may be a read error. The V and J genes are TRBV5-1 and TRBJ1-1; a possible D gene is TRBD1 (6 bases). The length of the CDR3 is 13 residues. From germline, CDR1 is SGHRS and CDR2 YFSETQ. The CDR3 region has the DNA TGCGCAAGCCGGACAGACTTAAACACTGAAGCTTGCTTT. Protein sequence: CASRTDLNTEACF.

This clonotype was seen repeatedly, ten times or more. This chain uses TRBV11-3 with TRBJ2-7; unclear D gene. The ends were cut back, 0 bases at V and 0 bases at J, with 9 bases in the middle. CDR3 length: 15 residues. Germline CDR1 and CDR2: SGHNT and YENEEA. The CDR3, as DNA: TGTGCCAGCAGCTTAGATCAGTCAGCCTCCTACGAGCAGTACTTC. Translated: CASSLDQSASYEQYF.

This clonotype was picked up a small number of times. Written as DNA, the CDR3 is TGCAGTGCCCTCCAGACCGCGAAAGGGAGCAATCAGCCCCAGCATTTT. It encodes CSALQTAKGSNQPQHF. The rearrangement uses TRBV20-1 and TRBJ1-5; D is uncertain. V lost 6 bases and J lost 1, with 19 bases in between. The CDR3 consists of 16 residues. Germline CDR1 reads DFQATT; CDR2 reads SNEGSKA (reference sequence).

This rearrangement joins TRBV19 to TRBJ2-7; D possibly corresponds to TRBD1 (5 bases). Between the trimmed V and J ends, which lost 3 bases and 3 bases, there was a span of 12 bases. From germline, CDR1 is LNHDA and CDR2 SQIVND (reference sequence). This CDR3 is built from 14 residues. The CDR3 reads CASSIRGNYYEQYF. CDR3 DNA sequence: TGTGCCAGTAGTATTAGGGGAAATTACTACGAGCAGTACTTC.

This clonotype was counted at least ten times. The gene calls are TRBV24-1 and TRBJ1-2, with 8 bases that match TRBD1. Trimming removed 5 bases from V and 7 bases from J; junction bases left unmatched: 5. The germline CDR1 and CDR2 sequences are KGHDR and SFDVKD. This CDR3 spans 13 amino acids. The CDR3 is CATSVPGGGGYTF. CDR3 DNA: TGTGCCACCAGTGTCCCAGGGGGCGGTGGCTACACCTTC.

The chain combines TRBV24-1 with TRBJ2-7; 12 bases fit TRBD1. V gave up 8 bases and J gave up 2 bases; unmatched junction bases: 12. CDR3 length: 17 residues. Germline values: CDR1 KGHDR, CDR2 SFDVKD. CDR3 region: CATTPGQGAGAPYEQYF. The CDR3 region has the DNA TGTGCCACCACGCCGGGACAGGGGGCAGGGGCCCCCTACGAGCAGTACTTC.

This clonotype was observed at least ten times. V usage is TRBV27 and J usage is TRBJ2-7, with a possible D match to TRBD1 (6 bases). The V and J ends lost 6 bases and 0 bases respectively, with 12 bases between them. This CDR3 is built from 14 residues. CDR1 and CDR2 from the germline V gene are MNHEY and SMNVEV (reference sequence). CDR3 sequence reads: CASSLDRSSYEQYF. The DNA of the CDR3 is TGTGCCAGCAGCCTCGACAGGAGCTCCTACGAGCAGTACTTC.

This clonotype was found many times. This chain links TRBV2 with TRBJ1-5; TRBD1 matches at 7 bases. The CDR3 runs to 16 residues. Germline V gives CDR1 SNHLY, CDR2 FYNNEI. With 7 bases clipped from V and 0 bases from J, the junction kept 9 bases outside the gene matches. CDR3 DNA: TGTGCCAGCAAAGGGCAGGGGGGCTATAGCAATCAGCCCCAGCATTTT. Translation gives CASKGQGGYSNQPQHF. Variable domain in full (rest from reference TRBV2 and TRBJ1-5): EPEVTQTPSHQVTQMGQEVILRCVPISNHLYFYWYRQILGQKVEFLVSFYNNEISEKSEIFDDQFSVERPDGSNFTLKIRSTKLEDSAMYFCASKGQGGYSNQPQHFGDGTRLSIL.

The rearrangement links TRBV5-1 to TRBJ2-5; D gene unclear. The CDR3 has 15 residues. The germline V gene has CDR1 SGHRS and CDR2 YFSETQ. Trimming stripped 0 bases from V and 2 bases from J, with 11 bases between. Here the CDR3 DNA reads TGCGCCAGCAGCTTGGCAGAACCTATACAAGAGACCCAGTACTTC. Protein: CASSLAEPIQETQYF.

This clonotype was found many times. J is TRBJ1-1 and V is TRBV6-5; no reliable D call. The CDR3 contains 14 residues. Trimming pared 2 bases from V and 1 base from J, leaving 8 bases between. Germline V lookup: CDR1 MNHEY, CDR2 SVGAGI. CDR3 DNA sequence: TGTGCCAGCAGTTACCAGGACCAGAACACTGAAGCTTTCTTT. Amino acid sequence: CASSYQDQNTEAFF.

As to this clonotype: The conserved final phenylalanine or tryptophan is absent from the CDR3, which likely points to a read error. The DNA is omitted, as the CDR3 cannot be located on it reliably, and the CDR3 follows TCRdb's listing. The rearrangement links TRBV11-1 to TRBJ1-1. The CDR3 contains 13 residues when both ends are counted. CDR1 is SGHAT and CDR2 is FQDESV in the germline V gene (reference sequence). The chain's CDR3 is CASSPVEDTEACL.

The gene calls are TRBV30 and TRBJ2-2; D unresolved. The V end lost 2 bases, the J end lost 4 bases, and 11 bases lay between the germline ends. The CDR3 contains 14 residues. Germline CDR1 GTSNPN, CDR2 SVGIG (reference sequence). The CDR3 DNA is TGTGCCTGGAGTCATAAGGGTGGCACCGGGGAGCTGTTTTTT. Translated: CAWSHKGGTGELFF.

The rearrangement uses TRBV7-3 and TRBJ2-2, with 11 bases aligning to TRBD2. Germline-derived CDR1 and CDR2 are SGHTA and FQGTGA. This CDR3 contains 14 residues. With V trimmed by 6 bases and J by 7 bases, 4 bases remained unmatched. The CDR3 protein is CASRLAGGYGELFF. The CDR3 DNA sequence: TGTGCCAGCAGGCTAGCGGGGGGCTACGGGGAGCTGTTTTTT.

In this sample, this clonotype turned up many times. The chain recombines TRBV7-6 with TRBJ2-7; no definite D call. Per germline, CDR1 SGHVS and CDR2 FNYEAQ. Trimming left V 1 base short and J 5 bases short, with 9 bases between. The CDR3 totals 13 residues. CDR3 residues: CASSLESSDEQYF. The CDR3 DNA sequence: TGTGCCAGCAGCTTAGAAAGTTCCGACGAGCAGTACTTC.

This clonotype was seen a handful of times. The V gene is TRBV20-1, the J gene TRBJ1-5; the D gene is possibly TRBD1 (5 bases). With 4 bases removed from V and 2 bases from J, the gap between germline ends came to 12 bases. Germline CDR1 DFQATT, CDR2 SNEGSKA (reference sequence). The CDR3 is made up of 14 amino acids. CDR3: CSATGGRGNQPQHF. For the CDR3, the DNA is TGCAGTGCTACGGGGGGTCGAGGCAATCAGCCCCAGCATTTT.